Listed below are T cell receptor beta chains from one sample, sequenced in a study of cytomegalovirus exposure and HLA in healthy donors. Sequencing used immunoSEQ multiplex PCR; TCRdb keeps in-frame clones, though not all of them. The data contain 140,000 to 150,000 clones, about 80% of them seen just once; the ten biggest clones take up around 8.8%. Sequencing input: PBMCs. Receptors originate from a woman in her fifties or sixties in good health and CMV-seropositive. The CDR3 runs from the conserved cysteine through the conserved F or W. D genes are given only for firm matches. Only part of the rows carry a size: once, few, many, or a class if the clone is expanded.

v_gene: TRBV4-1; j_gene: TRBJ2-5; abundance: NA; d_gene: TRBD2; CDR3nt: TGCGCCAGCAGCCAAGAAGGAACTAGCGGCCAAGAGACCCAGTACTTC; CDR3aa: CASSQEGTSGQETQYF
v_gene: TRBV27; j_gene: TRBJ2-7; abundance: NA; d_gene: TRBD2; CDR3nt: TGTGCCAGCAGTCCCCTCGGACTAGCGGGAGTTGACGAGCAGTACTTC; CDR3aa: CASSPLGLAGVDEQYF
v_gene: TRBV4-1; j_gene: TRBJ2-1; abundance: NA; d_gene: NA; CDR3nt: TGCGCCAGCAGCCCCTCCGGAGATGAGCAGTTCTTC; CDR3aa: CASSPSGDEQFF
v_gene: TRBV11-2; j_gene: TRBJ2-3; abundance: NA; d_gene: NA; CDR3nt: TGTGCCAGCACTAGAGTGGCAGATACGCAGTATTTT; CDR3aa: CASTRVADTQYF
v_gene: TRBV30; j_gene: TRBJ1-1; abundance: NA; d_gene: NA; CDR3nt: TGTGCCTGGAGTGCCCTTCTCGGACTTGAAGCTTTCTTT; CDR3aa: CAWSALLGLEAFF
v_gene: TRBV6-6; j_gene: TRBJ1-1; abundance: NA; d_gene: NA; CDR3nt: TGTGCCAGCAGCTCCGACAGGGAAGCTTTCTTT; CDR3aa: CASSSDREAFF
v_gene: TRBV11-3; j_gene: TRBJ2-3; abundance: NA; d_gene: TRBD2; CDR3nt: TGTGCCAGCAGCTTAGGTAGCGGGAGGGCAGGAGATACGCAGTATTTT; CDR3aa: CASSLGSGRAGDTQYF
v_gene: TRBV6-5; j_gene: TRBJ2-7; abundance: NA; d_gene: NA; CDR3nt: TGTGCCAGCAGTTACCAAGACAGTTACGAGCAGTACTTC; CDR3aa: CASSYQDSYEQYF
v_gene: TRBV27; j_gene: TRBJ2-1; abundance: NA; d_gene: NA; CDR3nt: TGTGCCAGCAGTTTGTTCGGAAGCGGGCGGACACGGGACAATGAGCAGTTCTTC; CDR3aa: CASSLFGSGRTRDNEQFF
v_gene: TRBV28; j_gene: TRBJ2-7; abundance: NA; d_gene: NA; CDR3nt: TGTGCCAGCAGTGGGGGGAACAGAAACTACGAGCAGTACTTC; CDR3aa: CASSGGNRNYEQYF
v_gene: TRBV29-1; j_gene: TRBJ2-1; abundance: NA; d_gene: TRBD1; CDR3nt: TGCAGCGCTGGGACAGGGGTTAGGAATGAGCAGTTCTTC; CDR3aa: CSAGTGVRNEQFF
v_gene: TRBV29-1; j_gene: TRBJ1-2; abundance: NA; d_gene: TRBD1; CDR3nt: TGCAGCGTAGCGACAGGGGGCTATGGCTACACCTTC; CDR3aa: CSVATGGYGYTF
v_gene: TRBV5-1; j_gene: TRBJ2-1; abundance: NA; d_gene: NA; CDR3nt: TGCGCCAGCAGCTTGGCCGCTAGCACCCCCAATGAGCAGTTCTTC; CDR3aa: CASSLAASTPNEQFF
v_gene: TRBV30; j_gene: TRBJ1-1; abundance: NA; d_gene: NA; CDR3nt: TGTGCCTGGAGTGTACGCCGAGGGTCGGGCACTGAAGCTTTCTTT; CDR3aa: CAWSVRRGSGTEAFF
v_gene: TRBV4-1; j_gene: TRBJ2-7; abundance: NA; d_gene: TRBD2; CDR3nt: TGCGCCAGCAGCCAAGACCCGCTAGCGGGAGTTCGCTACGGGCAGTACTTC; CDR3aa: CASSQDPLAGVRYGQYF
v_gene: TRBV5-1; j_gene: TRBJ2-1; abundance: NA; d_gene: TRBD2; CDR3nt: TGCGCCAGCAGCTCCGAGACTAGCGGGAGAAATTTCTTC; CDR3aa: CASSSETSGRNFF
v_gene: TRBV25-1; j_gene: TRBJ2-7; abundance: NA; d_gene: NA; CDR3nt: TGTGCCAGCAGTGATAGGGGGAAATACGAGCAGTACTTC; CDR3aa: CASSDRGKYEQYF
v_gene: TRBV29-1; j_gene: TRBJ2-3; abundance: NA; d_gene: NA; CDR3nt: TGCAGTGGTCTTCGGCGGGATTACTCAGATACGCAGTATTTT; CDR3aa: CSGLRRDYSDTQYF
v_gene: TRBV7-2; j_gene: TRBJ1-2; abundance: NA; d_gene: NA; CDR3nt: TGTGCCAGCAGCTTAGATAAGCGAATCTATGGCTACACCTTC; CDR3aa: CASSLDKRIYGYTF
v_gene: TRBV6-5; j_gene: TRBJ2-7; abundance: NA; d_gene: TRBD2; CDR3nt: TGTGCCAGCCATCTAGCGGGAGTTAACTACGAGCAGTACTTC; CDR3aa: CASHLAGVNYEQYF
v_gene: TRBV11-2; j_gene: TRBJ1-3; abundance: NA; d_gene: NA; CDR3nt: TGTGCCAGCAGCTTAGGACAAACCATTACGATCTCTGGAAACACCATATATTTT; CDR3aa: CASSLGQTITISGNTIYF
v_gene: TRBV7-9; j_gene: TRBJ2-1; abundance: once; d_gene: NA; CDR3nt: TGTGCCAGCAGCTTGACAAGGGACAACAATGAGCAGTTCTTC; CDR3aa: CASSLTRDNNEQFF
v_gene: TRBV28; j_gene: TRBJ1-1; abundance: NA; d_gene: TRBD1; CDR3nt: TGTGCCAGCAGTCCTCGGGACAGGGGACCCGCTTTCTTT; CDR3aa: CASSPRDRGPAFF
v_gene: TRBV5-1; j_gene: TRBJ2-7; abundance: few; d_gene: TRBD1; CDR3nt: TGCGCCAGCAGCTTGGACAGGGGCTACGAGCAGTACTTC; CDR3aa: CASSLDRGYEQYF
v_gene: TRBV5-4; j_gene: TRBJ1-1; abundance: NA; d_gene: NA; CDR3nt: TGTGCCAGCAGCCAAGGGGCGAACACTGAAGCTTTCTTT; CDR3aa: CASSQGANTEAFF
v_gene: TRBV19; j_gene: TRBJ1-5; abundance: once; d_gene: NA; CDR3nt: TGTGCCAGTAGTCCCCGGGGGGCCAGCAATCAGCCCCAGCATTTT; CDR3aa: CASSPRGASNQPQHF
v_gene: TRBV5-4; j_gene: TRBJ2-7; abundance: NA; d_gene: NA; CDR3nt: TGTGCCAGCAGCTTGGTTGGCGGGGGCCGAGACGAGCAGTACTTC; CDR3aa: CASSLVGGGRDEQYF
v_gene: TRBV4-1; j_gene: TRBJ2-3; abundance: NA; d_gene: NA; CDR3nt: TGCGCCAGCAGCCAAGACGGACTAATGGAGGGAGCAGATACGCAGTATTTT; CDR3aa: CASSQDGLMEGADTQYF
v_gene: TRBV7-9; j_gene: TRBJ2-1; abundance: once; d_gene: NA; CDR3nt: TGTGCCAGCAGCCCACAGGAGAATGAGCAGTTCTTC; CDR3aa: CASSPQENEQFF
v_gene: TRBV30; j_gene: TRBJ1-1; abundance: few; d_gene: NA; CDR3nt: TGTGCCTGGAGTGGGGCGCAGAACACTGAAGCTTTCTTT; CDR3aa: CAWSGAQNTEAFF
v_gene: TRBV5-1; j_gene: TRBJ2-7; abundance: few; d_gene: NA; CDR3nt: TGCGCCAGCAGCTTGGGCTCCAATACCTACGAGCAGTACTTC; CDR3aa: CASSLGSNTYEQYF
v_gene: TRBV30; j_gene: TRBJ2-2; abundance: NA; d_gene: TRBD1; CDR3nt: TGTGCCTGGAGTCCGACAGGGGGGGAGCTGTTTTTT; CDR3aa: CAWSPTGGELFF
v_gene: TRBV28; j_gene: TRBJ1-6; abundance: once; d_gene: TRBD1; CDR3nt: TGTGCCAGCAGTACCGGGACAGGGAGATCACCCCTCCACTTT; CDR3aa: CASSTGTGRSPLHF
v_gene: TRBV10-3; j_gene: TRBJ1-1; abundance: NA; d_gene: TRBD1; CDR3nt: TGTGCCATCAGTGGGACAGGGAACACTGAAGCTTTCTTT; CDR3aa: CAISGTGNTEAFF
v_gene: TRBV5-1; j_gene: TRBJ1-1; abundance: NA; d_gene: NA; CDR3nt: TGCGCCAGCTCATCGGGGGGATGGAACACTGAAGCTTTCTTT; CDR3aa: CASSSGGWNTEAFF
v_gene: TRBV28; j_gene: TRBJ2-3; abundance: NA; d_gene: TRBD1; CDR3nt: TGTGCCAGCAGTTCCGCGTTCGACAGGGTGCGCACAGATACGCAGTATTTT; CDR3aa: CASSSAFDRVRTDTQYF
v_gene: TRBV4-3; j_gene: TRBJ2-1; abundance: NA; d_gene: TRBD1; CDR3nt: TGCGCCAGCAGCGACCGGGACAGGGACTACAATGAGCAGTTCTTC; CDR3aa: CASSDRDRDYNEQFF
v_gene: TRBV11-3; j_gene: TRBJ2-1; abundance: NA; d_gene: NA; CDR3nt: TGTGCCTCCATAGGGACTCCCCCGCACAATGAGCAGTTCTTC; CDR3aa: CASIGTPPHNEQFF
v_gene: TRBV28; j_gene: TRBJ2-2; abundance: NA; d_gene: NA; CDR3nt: TGTGCCAGCAGTTTATGGGGGGGCGGGGAGCTGTTTTTT; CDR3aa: CASSLWGGGELFF
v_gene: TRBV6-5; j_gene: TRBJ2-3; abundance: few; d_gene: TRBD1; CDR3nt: TGTGCCAGCAGTTATGGGACAGGTCCAGATACGCAGTATTTT; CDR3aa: CASSYGTGPDTQYF
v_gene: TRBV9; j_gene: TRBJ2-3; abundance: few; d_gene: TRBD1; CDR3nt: TGTGCCAGCAGTGCCTCTACGGGACAGTACACAGATACGCAGTATTTT; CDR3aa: CASSASTGQYTDTQYF
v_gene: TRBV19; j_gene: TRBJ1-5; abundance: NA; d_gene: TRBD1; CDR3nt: TGTGCCAGTAGTATAGGACAAACAGGGGACCTACATAGCAATCAGCCCCAGCATTTT; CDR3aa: CASSIGQTGDLHSNQPQHF
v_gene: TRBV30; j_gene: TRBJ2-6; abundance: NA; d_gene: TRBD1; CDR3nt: TGTGCCTACCGGGACAGGGAAGGTGGGGCCAACGTCCTGACTTTC; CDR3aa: CAYRDREGGANVLTF
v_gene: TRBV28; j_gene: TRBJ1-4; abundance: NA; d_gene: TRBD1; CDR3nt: TGTGCCAGCCGGCAGGGGGTTACTAATGAAAAACTGTTTTTT; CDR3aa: CASRQGVTNEKLFF
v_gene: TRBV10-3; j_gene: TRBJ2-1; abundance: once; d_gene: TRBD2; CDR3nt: TGTGCCATCAGACCGACTAGCGGGATAGACTACAATGAACAGTTCTTC; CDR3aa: CAIRPTSGIDYNEQFF
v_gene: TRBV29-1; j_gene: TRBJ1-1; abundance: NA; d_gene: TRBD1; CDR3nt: TGCAGCGTTGAATTGGGACAGGGGGACACTGAAGCTTTCTTT; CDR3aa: CSVELGQGDTEAFF
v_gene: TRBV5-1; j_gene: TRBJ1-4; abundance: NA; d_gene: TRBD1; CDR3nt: TGCGCCAGCAGCTTGGAGGGACAGGTTGAAAAACTGTTTTTT; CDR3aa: CASSLEGQVEKLFF
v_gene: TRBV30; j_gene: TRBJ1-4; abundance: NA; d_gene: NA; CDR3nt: TGTGCCTGGAGAGGGAGGGAGCATGGCTATAGGAAACTGTTTTTT; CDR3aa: CAWRGREHGYRKLFF
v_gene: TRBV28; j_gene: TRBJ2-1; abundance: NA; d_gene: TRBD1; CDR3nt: TGTGCCAGCAGCCGGGGACAGGGGAATGAGCAGTTCTTC; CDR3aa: CASSRGQGNEQFF
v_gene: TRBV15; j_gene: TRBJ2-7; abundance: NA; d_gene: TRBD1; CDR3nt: TGTGCCACCAGCAGAGATCAGGGGGCGAGGAGTGAGCAGTACTTC; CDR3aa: CATSRDQGARSEQYF
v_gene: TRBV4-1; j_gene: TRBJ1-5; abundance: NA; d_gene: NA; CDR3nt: TGCGCCAGCAGCCTCGGGGGGTTTCAGCCCCAGCATTTT; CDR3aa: CASSLGGFQPQHF
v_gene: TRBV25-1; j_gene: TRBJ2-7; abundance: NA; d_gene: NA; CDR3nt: TGTGCCAGCAGTGGGACAGAACGGGGATACGAGCAGTACTTC; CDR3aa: CASSGTERGYEQYF
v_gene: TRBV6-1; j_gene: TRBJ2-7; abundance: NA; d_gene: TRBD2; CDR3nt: TGTGCCAGCAGTGAAGGACATGTAAGCGGGAGGAAAAACTACGAGCAGTACTTC; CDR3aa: CASSEGHVSGRKNYEQYF
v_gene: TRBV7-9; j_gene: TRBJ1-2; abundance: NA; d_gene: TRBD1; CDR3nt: TGTGCCAGCAGCATACAGGGGGAGCGTGATGGCTACACCTTC; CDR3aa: CASSIQGERDGYTF
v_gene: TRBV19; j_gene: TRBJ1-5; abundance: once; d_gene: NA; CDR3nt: TGTGCCAGTAGTATTGTTTTTTTGGGGCTTCAGCCCCAGCATTTT; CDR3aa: CASSIVFLGLQPQHF